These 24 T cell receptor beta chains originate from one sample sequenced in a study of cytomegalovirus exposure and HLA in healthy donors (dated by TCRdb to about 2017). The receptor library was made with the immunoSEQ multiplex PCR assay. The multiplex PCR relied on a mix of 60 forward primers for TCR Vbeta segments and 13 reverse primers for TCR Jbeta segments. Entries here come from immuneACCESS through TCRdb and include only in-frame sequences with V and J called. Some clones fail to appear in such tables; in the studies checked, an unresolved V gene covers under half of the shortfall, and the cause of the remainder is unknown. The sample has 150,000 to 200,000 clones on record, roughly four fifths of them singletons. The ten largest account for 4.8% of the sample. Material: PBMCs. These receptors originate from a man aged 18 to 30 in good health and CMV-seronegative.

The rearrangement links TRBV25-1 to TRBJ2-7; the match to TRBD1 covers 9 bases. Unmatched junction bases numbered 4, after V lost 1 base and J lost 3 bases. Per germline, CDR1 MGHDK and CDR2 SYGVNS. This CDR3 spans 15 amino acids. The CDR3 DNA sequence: TGTGCCAGCAGTGAATTCGAGGACAGGGGCTACGAGCAGTACTTC. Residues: CASSEFEDRGYEQYF.

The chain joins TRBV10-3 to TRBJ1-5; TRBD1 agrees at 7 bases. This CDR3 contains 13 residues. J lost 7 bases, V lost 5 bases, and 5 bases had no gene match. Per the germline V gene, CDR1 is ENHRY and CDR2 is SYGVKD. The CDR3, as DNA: TGTGCCATCAGTACAGGGGCGAAGCAGCCCCAGCATTTT. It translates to CAISTGAKQPQHF.

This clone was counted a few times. In DNA form, the CDR3 reads TGTGCCAGCAGTAAGGGGGTAAATCAGCCCCAGCATTTT. It encodes CASSKGVNQPQHF. This chain joins TRBV28 and TRBJ1-5; D perhaps matches TRBD1 (6 bases). V was clipped by 5 bases and J by 4 bases, with 9 bases between them. The CDR3 is 13 residues long. CDR1 is MDHEN, CDR2 SYDVKM, per germline.

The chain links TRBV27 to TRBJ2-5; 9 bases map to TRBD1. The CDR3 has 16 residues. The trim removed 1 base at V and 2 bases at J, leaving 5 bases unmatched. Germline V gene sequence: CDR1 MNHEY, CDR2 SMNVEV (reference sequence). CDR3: CASSLWGTGTQETQYF. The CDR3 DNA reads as TGTGCCAGCAGTTTATGGGGGACAGGGACACAAGAGACCCAGTACTTC.

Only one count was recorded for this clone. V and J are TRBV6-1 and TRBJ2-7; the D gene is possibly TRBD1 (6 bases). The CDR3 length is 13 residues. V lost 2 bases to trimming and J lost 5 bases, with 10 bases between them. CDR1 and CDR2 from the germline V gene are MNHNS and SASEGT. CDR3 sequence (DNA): TGTGCCAGCAGTGAAACAGGGAACAACGAGCAGTACTTC. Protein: CASSETGNNEQYF.

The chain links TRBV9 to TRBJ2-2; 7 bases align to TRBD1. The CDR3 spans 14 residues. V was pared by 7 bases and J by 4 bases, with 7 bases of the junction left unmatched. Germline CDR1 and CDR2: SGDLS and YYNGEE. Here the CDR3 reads CASGGQVVTGELFF. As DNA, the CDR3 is TGTGCCAGCGGCGGACAGGTGGTCACCGGGGAGCTGTTTTTT.

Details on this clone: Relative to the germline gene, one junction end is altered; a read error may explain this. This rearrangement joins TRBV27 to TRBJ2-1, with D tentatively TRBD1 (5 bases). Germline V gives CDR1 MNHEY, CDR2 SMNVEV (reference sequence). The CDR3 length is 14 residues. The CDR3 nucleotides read TGTGCCAGCAGTCAGAGGACAAGGAAGGTGGAATTGATCTTC. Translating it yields CASSQRTRKVELIF.

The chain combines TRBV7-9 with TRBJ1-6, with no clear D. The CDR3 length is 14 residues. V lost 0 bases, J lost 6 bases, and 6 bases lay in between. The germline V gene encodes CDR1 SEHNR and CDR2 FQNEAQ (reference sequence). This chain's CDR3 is CASSLARVNSPLHF. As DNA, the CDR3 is TGTGCCAGCAGCTTAGCACGAGTTAATTCACCCCTCCACTTT.

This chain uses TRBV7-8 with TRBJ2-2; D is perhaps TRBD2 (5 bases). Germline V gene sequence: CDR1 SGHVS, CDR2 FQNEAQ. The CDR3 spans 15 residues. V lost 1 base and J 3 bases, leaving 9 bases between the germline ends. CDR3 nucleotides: TGTGCCAGCAGCTTAGGACGGGGAGACACCGGGGAGCTGTTTTTT. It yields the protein CASSLGRGDTGELFF.

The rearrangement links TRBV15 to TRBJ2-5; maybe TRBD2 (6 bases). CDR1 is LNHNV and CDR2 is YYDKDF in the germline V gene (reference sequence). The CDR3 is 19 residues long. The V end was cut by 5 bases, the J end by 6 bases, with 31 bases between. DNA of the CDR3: TGTGCCACCAGCGAGGACGTAAGAACCGGCATACTGGGGGGACAGACCCAGTACTTC. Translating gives CATSEDVRTGILGGQTQYF.

CDR3 in DNA: TGTGCCAGCATTGGCCCCGACACTGAAGCTTTCTTT. This codes for CASIGPDTEAFF. V usage is TRBV2 and J usage is TRBJ1-1; D remains ambiguous. Germline lookup yields CDR1 SNHLY and CDR2 FYNNEI. Trimming took 7 bases from V and 3 from J, leaving 9 bases between them. CDR3 length equals 12 residues. Variable domain in full (rest from reference TRBV2 and TRBJ1-1): EPEVTQTPSHQVTQMGQEVILRCVPISNHLYFYWYRQILGQKVEFLVSFYNNEISEKSEIFDDQFSVERPDGSNFTLKIRSTKLEDSAMYFCASIGPDTEAFFGQGTRLTVV.

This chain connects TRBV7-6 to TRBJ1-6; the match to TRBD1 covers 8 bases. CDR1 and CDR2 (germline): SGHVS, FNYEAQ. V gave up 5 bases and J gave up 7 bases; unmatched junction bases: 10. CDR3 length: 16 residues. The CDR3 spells CASSPDRGGTNSPLHF. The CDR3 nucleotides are TGTGCCAGCAGCCCCGACAGGGGAGGCACGAATTCACCCCTCCACTTT. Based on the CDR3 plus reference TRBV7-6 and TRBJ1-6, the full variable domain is GAGVSQSPRYKVTKRGQDVALRCDPISGHVSLYWYRQALGQGPEFLTYFNYEAQQDKSGLPNDRFSAERPEGSISTLTIQRTEQRDSAMYRCASSPDRGGTNSPLHFGNGTRLTVT.

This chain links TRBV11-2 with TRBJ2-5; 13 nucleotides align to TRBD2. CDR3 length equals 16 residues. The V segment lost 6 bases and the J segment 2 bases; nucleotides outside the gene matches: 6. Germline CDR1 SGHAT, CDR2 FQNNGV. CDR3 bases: TGTGCCAGCAGGACCGGGACTAGCGGGGCTCAAGAGACCCAGTACTTC. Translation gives CASRTGTSGAQETQYF.

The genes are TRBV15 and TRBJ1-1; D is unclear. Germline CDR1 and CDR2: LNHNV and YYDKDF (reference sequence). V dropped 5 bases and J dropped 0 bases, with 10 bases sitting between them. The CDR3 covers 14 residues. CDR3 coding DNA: TGTGCCACCAGCCCACAATTCATGAACACTGAAGCTTTCTTT. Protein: CATSPQFMNTEAFF.

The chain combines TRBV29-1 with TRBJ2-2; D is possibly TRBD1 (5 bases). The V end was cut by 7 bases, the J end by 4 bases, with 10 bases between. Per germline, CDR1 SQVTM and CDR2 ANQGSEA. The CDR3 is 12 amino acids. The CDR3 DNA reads TGCAGCGGAGGACATACCACCGGGGAGCTGTTTTTT. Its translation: CSGGHTTGELFF.

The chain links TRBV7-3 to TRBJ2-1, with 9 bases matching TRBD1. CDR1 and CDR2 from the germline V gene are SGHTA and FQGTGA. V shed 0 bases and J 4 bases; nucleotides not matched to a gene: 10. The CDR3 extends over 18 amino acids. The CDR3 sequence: CASSLTSLGTGRYNEQFF. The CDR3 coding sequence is TGTGCCAGCAGCTTAACGTCCCTCGGGACAGGGCGATACAATGAGCAGTTCTTC.

The CDR3 DNA sequence: TGTGCCAGCAGCTTAGGGGACAGGACTTCCTACGAGCAGTACTTC. The encoded protein is CASSLGDRTSYEQYF. The genes are TRBV7-8 and TRBJ2-7; 8 nucleotides align to TRBD1. Germline V gene lookup returns CDR1 SGHVS and CDR2 FQNEAQ. J gave up 1 base and V 1 base, and 3 bases lay outside the gene matches. The CDR3 is 15 residues long.

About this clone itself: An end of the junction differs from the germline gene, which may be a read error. In DNA, the CDR3 is TGTGCTAGCAGTCAAGGGGCGGGAGCCCTATACAATGAGCAGTTCTTC. Translated, it gives CASSQGAGALYNEQFF. This chain uses TRBV7-7 with TRBJ2-1; 7 bases agree with TRBD2. Germline V gives CDR1 SSHAT, CDR2 FNYEAQ (reference sequence). The CDR3 is 16 amino acids.

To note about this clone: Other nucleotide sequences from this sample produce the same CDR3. Here the CDR3 reads CASSSRTGNTEAFF. As DNA, the CDR3 is TGTGCCAGCAGCTCCAGGACTGGGAACACTGAAGCTTTCTTT. V and J are TRBV7-9 and TRBJ1-1; the D is unclear. The germline V gene has CDR1 SEHNR and CDR2 FQNEAQ (reference sequence). The CDR3 is 14 residues long. Trimming pared 4 bases from V and 1 base from J, leaving 10 bases between.

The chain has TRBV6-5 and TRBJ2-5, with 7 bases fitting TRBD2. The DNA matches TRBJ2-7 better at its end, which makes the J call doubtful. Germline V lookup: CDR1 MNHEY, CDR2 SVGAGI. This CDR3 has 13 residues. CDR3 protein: CASSATSAYEQYF. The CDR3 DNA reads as TGTGCCAGCAGTGCCACTAGCGCCTACGAGCAGTACTTC.

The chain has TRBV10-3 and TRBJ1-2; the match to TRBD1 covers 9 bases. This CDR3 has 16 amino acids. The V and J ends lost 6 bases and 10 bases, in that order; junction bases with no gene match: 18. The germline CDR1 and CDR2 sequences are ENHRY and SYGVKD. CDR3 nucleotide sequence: TGTGCCATCAGCGGAACAGGGGGCGCCGAGGGACGCCACTACACCTTC. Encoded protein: CAISGTGGAEGRHYTF.

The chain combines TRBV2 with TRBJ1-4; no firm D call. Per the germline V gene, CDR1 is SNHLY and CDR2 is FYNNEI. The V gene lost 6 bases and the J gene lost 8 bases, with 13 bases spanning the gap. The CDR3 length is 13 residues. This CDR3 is CASRNWVTEKLFF. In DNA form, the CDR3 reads TGTGCCAGCAGAAATTGGGTGACAGAAAAACTGTTTTTT.

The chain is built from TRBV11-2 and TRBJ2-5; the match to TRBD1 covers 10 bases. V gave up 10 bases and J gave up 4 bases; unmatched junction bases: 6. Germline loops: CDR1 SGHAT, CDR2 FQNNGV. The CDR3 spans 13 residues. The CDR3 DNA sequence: TGTGCCATCCGGGACAGGGGAGGAGAGACCCAGTACTTC. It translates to CAIRDRGGETQYF.

CDR3 DNA: TGTGCCAGCAGGGACCACACGGGGGGGGAAGCTTTCTTT. This translates into CASRDHTGGEAFF. The J gene is TRBJ1-1, the V gene TRBV7-9, with a weak D call TRBD1 (5 bases). CDR1 SEHNR and CDR2 FQNEAQ come from the germline V gene (reference sequence). There are 13 residues in the CDR3. Trimming took 6 bases from V and 8 from J, leaving 16 bases between them.